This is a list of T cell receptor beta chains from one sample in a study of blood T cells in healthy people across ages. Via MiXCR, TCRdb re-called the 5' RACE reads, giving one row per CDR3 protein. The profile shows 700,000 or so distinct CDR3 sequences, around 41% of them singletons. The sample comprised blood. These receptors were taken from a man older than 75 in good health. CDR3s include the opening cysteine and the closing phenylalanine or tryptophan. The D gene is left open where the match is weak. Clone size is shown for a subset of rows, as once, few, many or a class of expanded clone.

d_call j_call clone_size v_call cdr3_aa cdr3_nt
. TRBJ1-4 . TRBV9 CASSVVGTGNEKLFF TGTGCCAGCAGCGTAGTGGGGACTGGTAATGAAAAACTGTTTTTT
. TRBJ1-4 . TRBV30 CAWSGGPNEKLFF TGTGCCTGGAGTGGAGGGCCTAATGAAAAACTGTTTTTT
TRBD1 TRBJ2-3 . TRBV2 CASSADRGGDTQYF TGTGCCAGCAGCGCTGACAGGGGTGGAGATACGCAGTATTTT
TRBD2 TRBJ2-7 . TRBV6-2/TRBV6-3 CASSLSGTSGTEQYF TGTGCCAGCAGTCTCTCCGGGACTAGCGGGACCGAGCAGTACTTC
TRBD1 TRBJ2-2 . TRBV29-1 CSVSGQAVSNTGELFF TGCAGCGTTTCGGGACAGGCCGTTTCGAACACCGGGGAGCTGTTTTTT
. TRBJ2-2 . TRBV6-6 CASSYSTQGRTGELFF TGTGCCAGCAGTTACTCGACACAGGGTCGAACCGGGGAGCTGTTTTTT
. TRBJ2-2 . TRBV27 CASRLNRVDTGELFF TGTGCCAGCAGACTGAACAGGGTAGACACCGGGGAGCTGTTTTTT
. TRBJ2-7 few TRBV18 CASSDPGGGTTSYEQYF TGTGCCAGCTCAGACCCCGGTGGCGGGACAACCTCCTACGAGCAGTACTTC
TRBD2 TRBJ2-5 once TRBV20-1 CSASSSGRVGETQYF TGCAGTGCTAGCTCTAGCGGGAGGGTTGGGGAGACCCAGTACTTC
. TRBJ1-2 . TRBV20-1 CSARDPQDGYTF TGCAGTGCTAGAGATCCACAGGATGGCTACACCTTC
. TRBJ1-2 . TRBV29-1 CSAEVYSECTF TGCAGCGCTGAAGTTTATAGTGAATGCACCTTC
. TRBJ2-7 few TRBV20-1 CSLSGTLYEQYF TGCAGTCTGTCTGGGACCCTTTACGAGCAGTACTTC
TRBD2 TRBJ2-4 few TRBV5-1 CASSLYELAGGQGRAKNIQYF TGCGCCAGCAGCTTATACGAACTAGCGGGGGGTCAGGGAAGAGCCAAAAACATTCAGTACTTC
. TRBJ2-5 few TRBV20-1 CSARDAGQAQETQYF TGCAGTGCTAGAGATGCGGGGCAGGCACAAGAGACCCAGTACTTC
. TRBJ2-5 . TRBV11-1 CASSGASGTLLQETQYF TGTGCCAGCAGCGGGGCGTCCGGGACACTCCTCCAAGAGACCCAGTACTTC
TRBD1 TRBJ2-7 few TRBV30 CAWSVGGTGAMSEQYF TGTGCCTGGAGTGTAGGGGGGACAGGGGCTATGTCTGAGCAGTACTTC
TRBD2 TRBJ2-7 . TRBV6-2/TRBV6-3 CASTSPRKISGRPYEQYF TGTGCCAGCACCTCACCCCGGAAAATTAGCGGGAGGCCCTACGAGCAGTACTTC
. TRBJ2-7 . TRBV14 CASSSGRGGSYEQYF TGTGCCAGCAGCTCGGGGAGGGGGGGCTCCTACGAGCAGTACTTC
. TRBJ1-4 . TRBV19 CASSIWSGRSNEKLFF TGTGCCAGTAGTATTTGGAGTGGGAGGTCTAATGAAAAACTGTTTTTT
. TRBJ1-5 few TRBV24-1 CATSDLTQPQHF TGTGCCACCAGTGATTTAACTCAGCCCCAGCATTTT
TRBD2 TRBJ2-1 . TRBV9 CASSVEDGGSSYNEQFF TGTGCCAGCAGCGTAGAGGACGGCGGGAGCTCCTACAATGAGCAGTTCTTC
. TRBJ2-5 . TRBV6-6 CASSSQSQETQYF TGTGCCAGCAGTTCTCAATCGCAAGAGACCCAGTACTTC
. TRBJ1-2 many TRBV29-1 CSVPPNYGYTF TGCAGCGTGCCACCTAACTATGGCTACACCTTC
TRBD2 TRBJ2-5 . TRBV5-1 CASSLGAGSGEQYF TGCGCCAGCAGCTTGGGAGCGGGATCGGGGGAGCAGTACTTC
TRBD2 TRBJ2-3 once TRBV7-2 CASSLVGTSGNTDTQYF TGTGCCAGCAGCTTAGTTGGGACTAGCGGAAACACAGATACGCAGTATTTT
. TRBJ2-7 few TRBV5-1 CASSYNRVNEQYF TGCGCCAGCAGCTATAACAGGGTAAACGAGCAGTACTTC
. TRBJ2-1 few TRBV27 CASSDTLGRTEQFF TGTGCCAGCAGCGATACCTTGGGACGAACCGAGCAGTTCTTC
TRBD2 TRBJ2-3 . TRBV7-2 CASSLGLAGRADTQYF TGTGCCAGCAGCTTGGGACTAGCGGGAAGGGCAGATACGCAGTATTTT
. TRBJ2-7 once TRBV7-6 CASSLNGRGEQYF TGTGCCAGCAGCTTAAACGGCAGGGGCGAGCAGTACTTC
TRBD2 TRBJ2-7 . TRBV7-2 CASSLFGTSRYEQYF TGTGCCAGCAGCTTATTCGGGACTAGTAGGTACGAGCAGTACTTC
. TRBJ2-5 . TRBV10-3 CAISGGTGSETQYF TGTGCCATCAGTGGAGGCACAGGGTCAGAGACCCAGTACTTC
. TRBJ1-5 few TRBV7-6 CASSRDGGNQPQHF TGTGCCAGCAGCAGAGACGGTGGCAATCAGCCCCAGCATTTT
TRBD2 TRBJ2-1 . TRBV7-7 CASSPVSSGAYNEQFF TGTGCCAGCAGCCCAGTTTCTAGCGGGGCTTACAATGAGCAGTTCTTC
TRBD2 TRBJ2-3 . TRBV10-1 CASSESIGSGTDTQYF TGCGCCAGCAGTGAGTCGATCGGTAGCGGGACAGATACGCAGTATTTT
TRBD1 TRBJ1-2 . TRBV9 CASSVEVTGHYGYTF TGTGCCAGCAGCGTAGAGGTGACAGGGCACTATGGCTACACCTTC
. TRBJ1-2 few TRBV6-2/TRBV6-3 CASSYDLYDGYTF TGTGCCAGCAGTTACGACCTTTATGATGGCTACACCTTC
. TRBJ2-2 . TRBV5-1 CASSLVKGNTGELFF TGCGCCAGCAGCTTGGTGAAGGGGAACACCGGGGAGCTGTTTTTT
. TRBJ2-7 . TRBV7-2 CASTLNSYEQYF TGTGCCAGCACCCTTAATAGCTACGAGCAGTACTTC
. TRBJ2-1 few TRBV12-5 CASGLYDNEQFF TGTGCTAGTGGTTTGTACGACAATGAGCAGTTCTTC
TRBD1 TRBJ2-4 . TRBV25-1 CASSGSGDRGGEQYF TGTGCCAGCAGTGGATCCGGAGACAGGGGGGGAGAGCAGTACTTC
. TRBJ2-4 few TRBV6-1 CASSATPGQQNIQYF TGTGCCAGCAGTGCCACCCCTGGACAGCAAAACATTCAGTACTTC
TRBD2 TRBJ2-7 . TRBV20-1 CSASIAGVYNEQYF TGCAGTGCTTCCATAGCGGGAGTTTACAATGAGCAGTACTTC
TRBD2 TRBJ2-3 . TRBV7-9 CASSLRTSGMGTDTQYF TGTGCCAGCAGCCTTCGGACTAGCGGGATGGGCACAGATACGCAGTATTTT
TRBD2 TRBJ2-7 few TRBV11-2 CASSLTSSGPYEQYF TGTGCCAGCAGCTTAACCTCTAGCGGGCCTTACGAGCAGTACTTC
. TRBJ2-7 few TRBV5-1 CASSFSGIYEQYF TGCGCCAGCAGCTTCTCAGGGATCTACGAGCAGTACTTC
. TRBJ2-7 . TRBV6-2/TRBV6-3 CASTLPDNSYEQYF TGTGCCAGCACCCTCCCGGACAACTCCTACGAGCAGTACTTC